The T cell receptor beta chain described here comes from a study of T cells after yellow fever vaccination. Study-wide results and limits: FACS-sorted repertoires could contain abundant clonotypes contaminating from the bulk population.

This clonotype was seen repeatedly, ten times or more. Its antigen is undetermined. TCRdb called the 5' RACE reads again in MiXCR, with one record for every CDR3 protein. The data hold around 260,000 distinct CDR3 sequences, with roughly 5% observed a single time. V lost 4 bases to trimming and J lost 9 bases; unmatched junction nucleotides: 8. In germline, CDR1 is SQVTM, CDR2 ANQGSEA. CDR3 size: 13 residues. The sequences come from CD4+ T cells sorted from PBMCs, collected on the day of the yellow fever booster vaccination. V and J are TRBV29-1 and TRBJ1-2; the match to TRBD1 covers 10 bases. This receptor was taken from a man between 18 and 35 years old who received the YFV17D yellow fever vaccine. DNA for the CDR3: TGCAGCGTTGTCGCGGGACAGGGGTCGCGCTACACCTTC. This gives the protein CSVVAGQGSRYTF.